Listed below are T cell receptor beta chains from one sample, sequenced in a study of cytomegalovirus exposure and HLA in healthy donors. The assay was immunoSEQ multiplex PCR, and TCRdb's table has in-frame clones only and misses some. The table shows 150,000 or so clones, with roughly 79% occurring only once. Sequenced: PBMCs. The receptors derive from a man aged 25 to 40 in good health and CMV-seropositive. CDR3s include the opening cysteine and the closing phenylalanine or tryptophan. D genes are given only for firm matches. Not every row has a clone size; where given, it reads once, few, many or a size class.

D: TRBD2
V: TRBV2
size: .
J: TRBJ2-3
DNA: TGTGCCAGCGGTGATCTAGCGGGAGGGCCGCCAGATACGCAGTATTTT
CDR3: CASGDLAGGPPDTQYF

D: TRBD2
V: TRBV25-1
size: .
J: TRBJ2-7
DNA: TGTGCCAGCCCCCCTAGCGGGAGCTTTTACGAGCAGTACTTC
CDR3: CASPPSGSFYEQYF

D: .
V: TRBV6-5
size: few
J: TRBJ1-1
DNA: TGTGCCAGCAGTTACACCCCACAGGGCCTCGACACTGAAGCTTTCTTT
CDR3: CASSYTPQGLDTEAFF

D: TRBD2
V: TRBV27
size: .
J: TRBJ2-5
DNA: TGTGCCAGCAGGGGCCTGCGGGGGGGAGAGACCCAGTACTTC
CDR3: CASRGLRGGETQYF

D: .
V: TRBV19
size: .
J: TRBJ1-5
DNA: TGTGCCAGTAGTATCTACAGCGGAATGTATCAGCCCCAGCATTTT
CDR3: CASSIYSGMYQPQHF

D: .
V: TRBV19
size: .
J: TRBJ2-7
DNA: TGTGCCAGTAGTACTGGGCAGGGAATCTACGAGCAGTACTTC
CDR3: CASSTGQGIYEQYF

D: .
V: TRBV5-4
size: .
J: TRBJ2-7
DNA: TGTGCCAGCAGCCGGGGGACCTACGAGCAGTACTTC
CDR3: CASSRGTYEQYF

D: TRBD2
V: TRBV6-4
size: .
J: TRBJ2-1
DNA: TGTGCCAGCAGCGAGATCGGACTAGCGGGAAGAAATGAGCAGTTCTTC
CDR3: CASSEIGLAGRNEQFF

D: .
V: TRBV11-2
size: .
J: TRBJ1-3
DNA: TGTGCCAGCAGCCCCCTCCGGAGCTCTGGAAACACCATATATTTT
CDR3: CASSPLRSSGNTIYF

D: .
V: TRBV27
size: .
J: TRBJ1-1
DNA: TGTGCCAGCAGTTTATTGGCCTCGGGTATGAACACTGAAGCTTTCTTT
CDR3: CASSLLASGMNTEAFF

D: .
V: TRBV7-9
size: .
J: TRBJ2-3
DNA: TGTGCCAGCCTCCTTAGCCGCACAGATACGCAGTATTTT
CDR3: CASLLSRTDTQYF

D: TRBD2
V: TRBV5-4
size: .
J: TRBJ2-7
DNA: TGTGCCAGCAGCCCCACTAGCGGGGATTTCGAGCAGTACTTC
CDR3: CASSPTSGDFEQYF

D: .
V: TRBV14
size: .
J: TRBJ2-1
DNA: TGTGCCAGCAGCCAAGAACAGGGATGGAGCCCCTACAATGAGCAGTTCTTC
CDR3: CASSQEQGWSPYNEQFF

D: TRBD2
V: TRBV5-8
size: .
J: TRBJ2-3
DNA: TGTGCCAGCAGCTTGCAGCGGGAGTTGAGGGATTTT
CDR3: CASSLQRELRDF

D: TRBD2
V: TRBV7-9
size: .
J: TRBJ2-3
DNA: TGTGCCAGCAGCTTGGGGGCGGGAGGTGATACAGATACGCAGTATTTT
CDR3: CASSLGAGGDTDTQYF

D: .
V: TRBV28
size: few
J: TRBJ2-7
DNA: TGTGCCAGCAGCTCCCCATGGACAGCCCAATACGAGCAGTACTTC
CDR3: CASSSPWTAQYEQYF

D: .
V: TRBV7-2
size: .
J: TRBJ2-7
DNA: TGTGCCAGCAGCTTAAGTAGCGGCTCCTACGAGCAGTACTTC
CDR3: CASSLSSGSYEQYF

D: TRBD1
V: TRBV15
size: .
J: TRBJ1-2
DNA: TGTGCCACCAGCAGACAGGGGGCTCAGGGCTACACCTTC
CDR3: CATSRQGAQGYTF

D: TRBD1
V: TRBV28
size: .
J: TRBJ1-2
DNA: TGTGCCAGCAGTCCTGCCTGGGACAGCCTCTATGGCTACACCTTC
CDR3: CASSPAWDSLYGYTF

D: .
V: TRBV28
size: .
J: TRBJ1-5
DNA: TGTGCCAGCAGCGGTCGGGGGGCAGGTCAGCCCCAGCATTTT
CDR3: CASSGRGAGQPQHF

D: TRBD2
V: TRBV2
size: .
J: TRBJ2-5
DNA: TGTGCCAGCGCCAGAAATAGCGGGGGGGGAGAGACCCAGTACTTC
CDR3: CASARNSGGGETQYF

D: .
V: TRBV5-1
size: .
J: TRBJ1-2
DNA: TGCGCCAGCAGCTTGGATCGGTTCGCCGGCTACACCTTC
CDR3: CASSLDRFAGYTF

D: TRBD1
V: TRBV7-9
size: .
J: TRBJ1-6
DNA: TGTGCCAGCAGCGTCGGGACGACAGGGGGCGTCTCCAATTCACCCCTCCACTTT
CDR3: CASSVGTTGGVSNSPLHF

D: .
V: TRBV7-9
size: .
J: TRBJ2-1
DNA: TGTGCCAGCAGCTTAGGGACATACTCGATGGATGAGCAGTTCTTC
CDR3: CASSLGTYSMDEQFF

D: TRBD2
V: TRBV29-1
size: .
J: TRBJ2-3
DNA: TGCAGCGTAGCTAGCGGGAGGGATGATACGCAGTATTTT
CDR3: CSVASGRDDTQYF

D: TRBD1
V: TRBV7-9
size: .
J: TRBJ1-5
DNA: TGTGCCAGCAGCTTAGGGGGTCAGGGGGAATCTCAGCCCCAGCATTTT
CDR3: CASSLGGQGESQPQHF

D: TRBD1
V: TRBV10-3
size: .
J: TRBJ1-1
DNA: TGTGCCATCAGACGCCCGGGACAGGGGAGTAACACTGAAGCTTTCTTT
CDR3: CAIRRPGQGSNTEAFF

D: TRBD2
V: TRBV6-1
size: .
J: TRBJ2-7
DNA: TGTGCCAGCATTAGACTAGCGGGCTCCTCCTACGAGCAGTACTTC
CDR3: CASIRLAGSSYEQYF

D: .
V: TRBV7-3
size: .
J: TRBJ2-3
DNA: TGTGCCAGCAGCCCGTCGCGGGCAGATACGCAGTATTTT
CDR3: CASSPSRADTQYF

D: .
V: TRBV11-2
size: .
J: TRBJ2-3
DNA: TGTGCCAGCAGCCCAACCCCCAGACAATACACAGATACGCAGTATTTT
CDR3: CASSPTPRQYTDTQYF

D: .
V: TRBV5-6
size: .
J: TRBJ1-2
DNA: TGTGCCAGCACTGCTCCAGTTAACTATGGCTACACCTTC
CDR3: CASTAPVNYGYTF

D: .
V: TRBV5-5
size: .
J: TRBJ2-5
DNA: TGTGCCAGCAGCTTGCAGGGCAGCCAAGAGACCCAGTACTTC
CDR3: CASSLQGSQETQYF

D: .
V: TRBV13
size: .
J: TRBJ1-5
DNA: TGTGCCAGCAGCATGGGCCGGCCGAGCAATCAGCCCCAGCATTTT
CDR3: CASSMGRPSNQPQHF

D: TRBD2
V: TRBV6-5
size: .
J: TRBJ2-1
DNA: TGTGCCAGCAGTTACCTAGCGGGAGGCCGCAATGAGCAGTTCTTC
CDR3: CASSYLAGGRNEQFF

D: .
V: TRBV9
size: .
J: TRBJ2-7
DNA: TGTGCCAGCAGTTACCGGGAGATTGCGTACGAGCAGTACTTC
CDR3: CASSYREIAYEQYF

D: .
V: TRBV7-2
size: .
J: TRBJ1-5
DNA: TGTGCCAGCAGCCCAACCGGACAGCTTAGCAATCAGCCCCAGCATTTT
CDR3: CASSPTGQLSNQPQHF

D: .
V: TRBV28
size: .
J: TRBJ1-3
DNA: TGTGCCAGCAGTTTATCAGTAAGGGGCTCTGGAAACACCATATATTTT
CDR3: CASSLSVRGSGNTIYF

D: .
V: TRBV5-1
size: .
J: TRBJ1-1
DNA: TGCGCCAGCAGCCCCGGATGGGAGACTGAAGCTTTCTTT
CDR3: CASSPGWETEAFF

D: TRBD1
V: TRBV27
size: .
J: TRBJ1-1
DNA: TGTGCCAGCAGTCCCGGGCCCCGACAGGGGGGGGGAAACACTGAAGCTTTCTTT
CDR3: CASSPGPRQGGGNTEAFF

D: TRBD2
V: TRBV10-1
size: .
J: TRBJ2-3
DNA: TGCGCCAGCACTAGCGGGGGGGCAGATACGCAGTATTTT
CDR3: CASTSGGADTQYF

D: TRBD2
V: TRBV28
size: .
J: TRBJ2-6
DNA: TGTGCCAGCAGCCAGGGAGGGCCCGGGGCCAACGTCCTGACTTTC
CDR3: CASSQGGPGANVLTF

D: .
V: TRBV7-9
size: .
J: TRBJ1-3
DNA: TGTGCCAGCAGCCTCGGACAGTCCACACCTTTTGGAAACACCATATATTTT
CDR3: CASSLGQSTPFGNTIYF

D: TRBD2
V: TRBV28
size: few
J: TRBJ2-7
DNA: TGTGCCAGCAGTTTAGACAGGACTAGCGGGTACTCCTACGAGCAGTACTTC
CDR3: CASSLDRTSGYSYEQYF

D: .
V: TRBV5-1
size: .
J: TRBJ1-2
DNA: TGCGCCAGCAGCTTGGAGACAGACGCTTTGGGCGGCTACACCTTC
CDR3: CASSLETDALGGYTF

D: .
V: TRBV30
size: .
J: TRBJ1-2
DNA: TGTGCCTGGACCCGCCGGACAGTAGCGAACTATGGCTACACCTTC
CDR3: CAWTRRTVANYGYTF

D: .
V: TRBV7-6
size: .
J: TRBJ1-2
DNA: TGTGCCAGCAGCCCAGGACAGATGAACTATGGCTACACCTTC
CDR3: CASSPGQMNYGYTF

D: .
V: TRBV29-1
size: .
J: TRBJ1-1
DNA: TGCAGCGTTGAACTTCAAAACCGCCGCGGCACTGAAGCTTTCTTT
CDR3: CSVELQNRRGTEAFF

D: .
V: TRBV6-6
size: .
J: TRBJ2-1
DNA: TGTGCCAGCAGTTACTCGATCACAGGGTCCTACAATGAGCAGTTCTTC
CDR3: CASSYSITGSYNEQFF

D: TRBD1
V: TRBV4-2
size: .
J: TRBJ2-1
DNA: TGTGCCAGCAGCCAAGCGTGGGGACAGGACTACAATGAGCAGTTCTTC
CDR3: CASSQAWGQDYNEQFF

D: TRBD1
V: TRBV28
size: .
J: TRBJ1-6
DNA: TGTGCCAGCAGGGGACAGGGGGGATATAATTCACCCCTCCACTTT
CDR3: CASRGQGGYNSPLHF

D: .
V: TRBV7-9
size: .
J: TRBJ2-2
DNA: TGTGCCAGCAGCATCAAGGGGGGGTTTAGGTCGAACACCGGGGAGCTGTTTTTT
CDR3: CASSIKGGFRSNTGELFF

D: .
V: TRBV2
size: .
J: TRBJ1-5
DNA: TGTGCCAGCAGTCAGGACTTCGGGCAGCCCCAGCATTTT
CDR3: CASSQDFGQPQHF

D: .
V: TRBV6-5
size: .
J: TRBJ2-3
DNA: TGTGCCAGCAGCCTAGTCAGGGGAGATACGCAGTATTTT
CDR3: CASSLVRGDTQYF

D: .
V: TRBV28
size: .
J: TRBJ1-6
DNA: TGTGCCAGCAGAATAGACAGGTTGAATTCACCCCTCCACTTT
CDR3: CASRIDRLNSPLHF